The next 18 T cell receptor beta chains were all read from a single sample in a study of T cell responses to AZD1222 COVID-19 vaccine. Produced via immunoSEQ multiplex PCR; TCRdb's table is partial and in-frame only. This table has about 110,000 clones, about 94% appearing once. The sample was peripheral blood, taken 28 days after the second AZD1222 dose. These receptors were obtained from an adult who received the AZD1222 COVID-19 vaccine.

V and J are TRBV4-1 and TRBJ1-6; 9 bases are a match to TRBD1. Trimming took 6 bases from V and 7 from J; bases not matched to a gene: 4. CDR1 and CDR2 from the germline V gene are MGHRA and YSYEKL. CDR3 size: 14 residues. CDR3 loop: CASRPDRGNSPLHF. In nucleotides, the CDR3 is TGCGCCAGCAGACCGGACAGGGGCAATTCACCCCTCCACTTT.

The CDR3 loop reads CASSLALLIYF. CDR3 sequence (DNA): TGCGCCAGCAGCTTGGCCCTTCTCATATATTTT. This sequence joins TRBV5-1 and TRBJ1-3; unclear D gene. Per the germline V gene, CDR1 is SGHRS and CDR2 is YFSETQ. The CDR3 sequence is 11 residues long. The V end lost 0 bases, the J end lost 12 bases, and 7 bases lay between the germline ends.

The rearrangement uses TRBV5-1 and TRBJ1-3, with a tentative D call TRBD1 (5 bases). The CDR3 runs 14 residues. Per germline, CDR1 SGHRS and CDR2 YFSETQ. V lost 4 bases and J 1 base, leaving 9 bases between the germline ends. The chain's CDR3 is CASSPSGSGNTIYF. CDR3 bases: TGCGCCAGCAGCCCCTCAGGGTCTGGAAACACCATATATTTT.

V usage is TRBV6-5 and J usage is TRBJ1-3; 7 bases fit TRBD1. The CDR3 contains 15 residues. Per the germline V gene, CDR1 is MNHEY and CDR2 is SVGAGI. Germline trimming cut 6 bases from V and 4 bases from J; bases unmatched to any gene: 9. CDR3 region: CASSQTGVQGNTIYF. CDR3 DNA: TGTGCCAGCAGCCAAACAGGGGTACAAGGAAACACCATATATTTT.

This rearrangement joins TRBV19 to TRBJ2-3, with D hard to call. CDR1 and CDR2 from the germline V gene are LNHDA and SQIVND (reference sequence). Trimming removed 8 bases at V and 0 bases at J, with 9 bases between. The CDR3 extends over 13 amino acids. The CDR3 sequence is CASGGRSTDTQYF. The CDR3 coding sequence is TGTGCCAGTGGCGGACGTAGCACAGATACGCAGTATTTT.

The chain employs TRBV9 and TRBJ2-2; the D is unclear. Between the trimmed V and J ends, which lost 0 bases and 4 bases, there was a span of 4 bases. The CDR3 runs 13 residues. Germline CDR1 and CDR2: SGDLS and YYNGEE. The CDR3 coding sequence is TGTGCCAGCAGCGTAGTTATCACCGGGGAGCTGTTTTTT. This sequence encodes CASSVVITGELFF.

J is TRBJ2-1 and V is TRBV4-1; 9 nucleotides line up with TRBD2. Trimming took 0 bases from V and 7 from J; bases not matched to a gene: 10. The CDR3 is 17 amino acids. Germline V CDR1 and CDR2: MGHRA, YSYEKL. CDR3 in DNA: TGCGCCAGCAGCCAAGAAAACGGTCGGCTAGCGGGAAATGAGCAGTTCTTC. It encodes CASSQENGRLAGNEQFF.

The CDR3 here is CASSPLSPSGNTIYF. DNA for the CDR3: TGTGCCAGCTCCCCCCTCTCGCCCTCTGGAAACACCATATATTTT. This chain joins TRBV6-5 and TRBJ1-3; D gene unclear. This CDR3 spans 15 amino acids. The V gene lost 8 bases and the J gene lost 0 bases, with 14 bases spanning the gap. Germline V gene sequence: CDR1 MNHEY, CDR2 SVGAGI.

This sequence joins TRBV2 and TRBJ2-1; 7 bases are a match to TRBD1. Trimming removed 6 bases from V and 7 bases from J; junction bases left unmatched: 15. The CDR3 extends over 16 amino acids. Per germline, CDR1 SNHLY and CDR2 FYNNEI. The CDR3 protein is CASRWDSSSWENEQFF. The CDR3 DNA follows: TGTGCCAGCAGGTGGGACAGTTCTAGTTGGGAGAATGAGCAGTTCTTC. The full variable domain, in which reference TRBV2 and TRBJ2-1 provide the parts outside the CDR3, is EPEVTQTPSHQVTQMGQEVILRCVPISNHLYFYWYRQILGQKVEFLVSFYNNEISEKSEIFDDQFSVERPDGSNFTLKIRSTKLEDSAMYFCASRWDSSSWENEQFFGPGTRLTVL.

This clone was observed a single time. The V call is TRBV6-2 or TRBV6-3, the J call TRBJ2-7, with 7 nucleotides matching TRBD2. The CDR3 is 14 amino acids. Germline loops: CDR1 MNHEY, CDR2 SVGEGT. V trimming: 4 bases; J trimming: 6 bases; junction bases outside the gene matches: 9. The CDR3 loop is CASSSGAGVGEQYF. The CDR3 region has the DNA TGTGCCAGCAGTTCCGGGGCGGGAGTGGGCGAGCAGTACTTC.

The J gene is TRBJ1-3, the V gene TRBV19; D uncertain. The CDR3 is made up of 14 amino acids. The V gene lost 6 bases and the J gene lost 0 bases, with 9 bases spanning the gap. Looked up from germline, CDR1 is LNHDA and CDR2 is SQIVND (reference sequence). DNA of the CDR3: TGTGCCAGTAGGACCGCTAGCTCTGGAAACACCATATATTTT. Translation gives CASRTASSGNTIYF. The whole variable domain, remainder taken from reference TRBV19 and TRBJ1-3, is DGGITQSPKYLFRKEGQNVTLSCEQNLNHDAMYWYRQDPGQGLRLIYYSQIVNDFQKGDIAEGYSVSREKKESFPLTVTSAQKNPTAFYLCASRTASSGNTIYFGEGSWLTVV.

The V gene is TRBV29-1, the J gene TRBJ2-3; TRBD2 matches at 7 bases. The germline V gene has CDR1 SQVTM and CDR2 ANQGSEA. J lost 5 bases, V lost 2 bases, and 4 bases had no gene match. The CDR3 is 13 amino acids. CDR3 amino acids: CSVEMGGGDTQYF. DNA of the CDR3: TGCAGCGTTGAAATGGGCGGGGGAGATACGCAGTATTTT.

The rearrangement uses TRBV7-9 and TRBJ1-2; D not resolved. There are 17 residues in the CDR3. From germline, CDR1 is SEHNR and CDR2 FQNEAQ (reference sequence). V lost 0 bases to trimming and J lost 2 bases, with 16 bases between them. Here the CDR3 reads CASSLASAKPANYGYTF. DNA for the CDR3: TGTGCCAGCAGCTTAGCGTCAGCCAAGCCCGCCAACTATGGCTACACCTTC.

This clone was seen only once. The J gene is TRBJ2-1, the V gene TRBV6-1; 7 nucleotides line up with TRBD1. Germline loops: CDR1 MNHNS, CDR2 SASEGT. V lost 3 bases, J lost 4 bases, and 6 bases stayed unmatched. The CDR3 is made up of 15 amino acids. CDR3 DNA: TGTGCCAGCAGTGAGCTAGGGACAGCTTACAATGAGCAGTTCTTC. Translation gives CASSELGTAYNEQFF.

This chain connects TRBV27 to TRBJ2-7; 7 nucleotides agree with TRBD2. Germline values: CDR1 MNHEY, CDR2 SMNVEV (reference sequence). This CDR3 is 15 amino acids long. The J segment lost 4 bases and the V segment lost 4 bases, leaving 10 bases of the junction unmatched. CDR3: CASSSRGGRRYEQYF. The CDR3 coding sequence is TGTGCCAGCAGTTCGAGGGGCGGGAGAAGGTACGAGCAGTACTTC.

The chain links TRBV5-1 to TRBJ1-5; D unresolved. This CDR3 is 15 amino acids long. CDR1 and CDR2 (germline): SGHRS, YFSETQ. Trimming shortened V by 4 bases and J by 3 bases, and 14 bases separated the two germline ends. DNA of the CDR3: TGCGCCAGCAGCCCCTGGCCAGGCAACAATCAGCCCCAGCATTTT. Protein product: CASSPWPGNNQPQHF.

The chain couples TRBV10-3 to TRBJ1-1; D not resolved. V was pared by 2 bases and J by 1 base, with 5 bases between. CDR1 is ENHRY, CDR2 SYGVKD, per germline. The length of the CDR3 is 13 residues. Here the CDR3 reads CAISETQNTEAFF. DNA of the CDR3: TGTGCCATCAGTGAGACCCAGAACACTGAAGCTTTCTTT.

The chain couples TRBV27 to TRBJ2-7; D assignment may be TRBD1 or TRBD2 (7 bases each). The CDR3 extends over 14 amino acids. The ends were cut back, 7 bases at V and 6 bases at J, with 19 bases in the middle. The germline CDR1 and CDR2 sequences are MNHEY and SMNVEV (reference sequence). CDR3 protein: CASNRQGGLGEQYF. The CDR3 bases are TGTGCCAGCAACCGTCAGGGGGGGCTTGGCGAGCAGTACTTC.